This record covers a single T cell receptor (beta chain). This specimen comes from a study of control samples from healthy donors and cancer patients. Some clones are missing from TCRdb's copy, which holds only in-frame ones; the method was immunoSEQ multiplex PCR. Among around 170,000 clones listed, around nine tenths were seen once. CDR3 length equals 14 residues. CDR1 and CDR2 from the germline V gene are MDHEN and SYDVKM. V was trimmed by 7 bases and J by 4 bases, leaving 16 bases between them. Sequencing was carried out using blood. The chain combines TRBV28 with TRBJ1-2, with TRBD1 as a possible D gene (6 bases). The sequence derives from a woman aged 25 to 39 in good health. The CDR3 bases are TGTGCCAGCATACAGGGAGGCGGATTCTATGGCTACACCTTC. Residues: CASIQGGGFYGYTF.